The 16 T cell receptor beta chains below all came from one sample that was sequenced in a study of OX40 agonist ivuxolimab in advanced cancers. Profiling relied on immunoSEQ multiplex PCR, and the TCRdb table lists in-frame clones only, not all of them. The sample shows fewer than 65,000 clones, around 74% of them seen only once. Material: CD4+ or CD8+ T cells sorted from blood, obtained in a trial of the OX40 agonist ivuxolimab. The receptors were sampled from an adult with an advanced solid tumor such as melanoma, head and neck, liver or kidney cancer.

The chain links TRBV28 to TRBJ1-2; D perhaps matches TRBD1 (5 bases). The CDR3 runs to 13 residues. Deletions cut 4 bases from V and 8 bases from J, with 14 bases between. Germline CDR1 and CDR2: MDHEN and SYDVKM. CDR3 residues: CASSSSGFWGYTF. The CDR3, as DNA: TGTGCCAGCAGTTCGTCAGGGTTTTGGGGCTACACCTTC.

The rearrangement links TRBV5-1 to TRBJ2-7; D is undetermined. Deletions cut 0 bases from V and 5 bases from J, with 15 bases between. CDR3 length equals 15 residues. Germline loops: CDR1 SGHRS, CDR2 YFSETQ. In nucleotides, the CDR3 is TGCGCCAGCAGCTTGGAAGTTGGTGGGGTCGACGAGCAGTACTTC. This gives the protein CASSLEVGGVDEQYF.

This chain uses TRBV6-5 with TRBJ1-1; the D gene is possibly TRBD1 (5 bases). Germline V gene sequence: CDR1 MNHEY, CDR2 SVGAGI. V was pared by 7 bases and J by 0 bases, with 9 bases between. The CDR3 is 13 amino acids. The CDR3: CASNSGMNTEAFF. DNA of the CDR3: TGTGCCAGCAATTCAGGGATGAACACTGAAGCTTTCTTT.

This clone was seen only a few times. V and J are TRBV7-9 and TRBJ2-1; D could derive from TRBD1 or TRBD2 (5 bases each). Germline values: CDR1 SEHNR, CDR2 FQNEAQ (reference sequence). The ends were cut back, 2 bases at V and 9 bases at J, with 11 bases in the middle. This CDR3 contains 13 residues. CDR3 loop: CASSLSRGAEQFF. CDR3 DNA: TGTGCCAGCAGCTTAAGCCGGGGCGCTGAGCAGTTCTTC. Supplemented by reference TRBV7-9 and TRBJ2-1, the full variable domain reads DTGVSQNPRHKITKRGQNVTFRCDPISEHNRLYWYRQTLGQGPEFLTYFQNEAQLEKSRLLSDRFSAERPKGSFSTLEIQRTEQGDSAMYLCASSLSRGAEQFFGPGTRLTVL.

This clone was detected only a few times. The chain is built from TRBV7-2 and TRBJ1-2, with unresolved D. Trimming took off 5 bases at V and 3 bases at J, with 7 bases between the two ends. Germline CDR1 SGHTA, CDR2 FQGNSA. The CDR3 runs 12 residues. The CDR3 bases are TGTGCCAGCAGCCCGCAATACTATGGCTACACCTTC. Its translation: CASSPQYYGYTF.

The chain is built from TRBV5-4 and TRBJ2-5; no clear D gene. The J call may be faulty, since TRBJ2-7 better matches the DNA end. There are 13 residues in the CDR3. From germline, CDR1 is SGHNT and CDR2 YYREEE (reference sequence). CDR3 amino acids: CASSRDHYYEQYF. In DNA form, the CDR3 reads TGTGCCAGCAGCCGAGACCACTACTACGAGCAGTACTTC.

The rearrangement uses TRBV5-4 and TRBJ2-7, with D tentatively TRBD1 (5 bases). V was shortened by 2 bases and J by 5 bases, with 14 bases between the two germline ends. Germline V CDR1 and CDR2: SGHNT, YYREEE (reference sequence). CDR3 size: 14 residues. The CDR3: CASSFSRQGNEQYF. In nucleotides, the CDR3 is TGTGCCAGCAGCTTTTCCCGCCAGGGTAACGAGCAGTACTTC.

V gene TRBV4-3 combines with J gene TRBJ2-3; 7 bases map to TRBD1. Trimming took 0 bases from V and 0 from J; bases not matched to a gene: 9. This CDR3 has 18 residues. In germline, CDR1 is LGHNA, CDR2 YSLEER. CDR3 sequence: CASSQDTALTGSTDTQYF. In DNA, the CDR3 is TGCGCCAGCAGCCAAGATACCGCCCTGACAGGGAGCACAGATACGCAGTATTTT.

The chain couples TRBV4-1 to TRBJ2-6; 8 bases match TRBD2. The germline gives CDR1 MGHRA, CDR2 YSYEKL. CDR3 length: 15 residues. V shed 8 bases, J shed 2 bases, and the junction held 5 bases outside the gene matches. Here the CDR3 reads CASEYGGAGANVLTF. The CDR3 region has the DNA TGCGCCAGCGAATACGGGGGGGCTGGGGCCAACGTCCTGACTTTC.

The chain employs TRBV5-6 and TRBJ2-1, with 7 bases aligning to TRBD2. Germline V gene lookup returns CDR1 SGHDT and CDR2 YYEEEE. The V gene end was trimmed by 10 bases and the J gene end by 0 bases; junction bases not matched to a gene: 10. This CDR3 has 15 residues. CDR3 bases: TGTGCCTCCCATGGGGGACTACACTCCTACAATGAGCAGTTCTTC. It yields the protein CASHGGLHSYNEQFF.

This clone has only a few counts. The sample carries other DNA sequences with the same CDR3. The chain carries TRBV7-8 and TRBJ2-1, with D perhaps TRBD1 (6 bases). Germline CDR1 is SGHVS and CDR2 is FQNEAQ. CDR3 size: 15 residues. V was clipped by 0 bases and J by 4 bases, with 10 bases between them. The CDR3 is CASSLAGAAYNEQFF. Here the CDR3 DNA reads TGTGCCAGCAGCTTAGCGGGGGCAGCGTACAATGAGCAGTTCTTC. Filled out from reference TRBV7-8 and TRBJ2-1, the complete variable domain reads GAGVSQSPRYKVAKRGQDVALRCDPISGHVSLFWYQQALGQGPEFLTYFQNEAQLDKSGLPSDRFFAERPEGSVSTLKIQRTQQEDSAVYLCASSLAGAAYNEQFFGPGTRLTVL.

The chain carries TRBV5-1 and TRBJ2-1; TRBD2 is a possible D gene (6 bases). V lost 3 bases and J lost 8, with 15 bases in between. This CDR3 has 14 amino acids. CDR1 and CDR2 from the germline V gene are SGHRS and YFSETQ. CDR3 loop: CASSSYGLPDEQFF. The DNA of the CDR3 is TGCGCCAGCAGCTCCTACGGACTACCGGATGAGCAGTTCTTC.

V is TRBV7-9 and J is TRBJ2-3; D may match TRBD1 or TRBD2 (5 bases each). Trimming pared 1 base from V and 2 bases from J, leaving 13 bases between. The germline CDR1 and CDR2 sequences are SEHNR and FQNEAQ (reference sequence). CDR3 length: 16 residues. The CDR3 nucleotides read TGTGCCAGCAGCTTAGGTGGGGGTGATTACACAGATACGCAGTATTTT. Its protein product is CASSLGGGDYTDTQYF.

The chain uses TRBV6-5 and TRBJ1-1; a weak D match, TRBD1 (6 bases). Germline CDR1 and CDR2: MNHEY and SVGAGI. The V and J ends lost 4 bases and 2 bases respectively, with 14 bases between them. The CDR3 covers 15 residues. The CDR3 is CASSLTDRYNTEAFF. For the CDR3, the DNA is TGTGCCAGCAGTTTGACGGACAGATACAACACTGAAGCTTTCTTT.

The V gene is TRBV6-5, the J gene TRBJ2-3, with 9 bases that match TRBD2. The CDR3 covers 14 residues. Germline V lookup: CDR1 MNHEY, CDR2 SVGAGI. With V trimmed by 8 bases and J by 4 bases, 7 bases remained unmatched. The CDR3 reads CASRQTSGPDTQYF. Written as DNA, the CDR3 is TGTGCCAGCCGTCAGACTAGCGGACCAGATACGCAGTATTTT.

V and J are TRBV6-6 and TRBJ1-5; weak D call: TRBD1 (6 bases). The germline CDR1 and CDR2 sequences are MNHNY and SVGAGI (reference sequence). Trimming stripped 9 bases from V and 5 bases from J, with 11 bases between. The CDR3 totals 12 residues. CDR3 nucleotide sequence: TGTGCCAGTAGAGGGGGTGATCAGCCCCAGCATTTT. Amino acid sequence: CASRGGDQPQHF.